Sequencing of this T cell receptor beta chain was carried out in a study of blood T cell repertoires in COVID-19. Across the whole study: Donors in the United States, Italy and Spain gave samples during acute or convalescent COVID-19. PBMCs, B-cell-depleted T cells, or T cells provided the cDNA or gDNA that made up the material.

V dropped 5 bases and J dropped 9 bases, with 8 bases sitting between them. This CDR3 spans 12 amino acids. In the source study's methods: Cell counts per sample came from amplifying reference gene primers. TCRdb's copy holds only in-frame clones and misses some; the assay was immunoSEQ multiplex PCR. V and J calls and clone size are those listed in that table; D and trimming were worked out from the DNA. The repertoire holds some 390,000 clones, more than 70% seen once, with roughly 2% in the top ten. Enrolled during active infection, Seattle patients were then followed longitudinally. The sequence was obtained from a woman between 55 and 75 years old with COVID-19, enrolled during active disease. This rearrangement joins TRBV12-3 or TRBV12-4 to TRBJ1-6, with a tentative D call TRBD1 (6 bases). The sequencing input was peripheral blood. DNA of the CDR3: TGTGCCAGCAGTGCAGGGGTTTCACCCCTCCACTTT. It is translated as CASSAGVSPLHF.